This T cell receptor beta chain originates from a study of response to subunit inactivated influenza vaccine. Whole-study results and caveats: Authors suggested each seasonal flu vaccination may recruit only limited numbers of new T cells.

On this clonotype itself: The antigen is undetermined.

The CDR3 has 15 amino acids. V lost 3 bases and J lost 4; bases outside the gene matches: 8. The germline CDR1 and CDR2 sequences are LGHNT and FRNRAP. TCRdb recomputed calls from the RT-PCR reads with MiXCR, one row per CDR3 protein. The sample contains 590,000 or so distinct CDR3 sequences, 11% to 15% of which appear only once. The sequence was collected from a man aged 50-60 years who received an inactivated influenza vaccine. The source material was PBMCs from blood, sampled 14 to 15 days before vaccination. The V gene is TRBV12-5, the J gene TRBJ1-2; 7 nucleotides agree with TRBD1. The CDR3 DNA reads TGTGCTAGTGGTTTTCAGGGGGAGGAAGGCTATGGCTACACCTTC. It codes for CASGFQGEEGYGYTF.